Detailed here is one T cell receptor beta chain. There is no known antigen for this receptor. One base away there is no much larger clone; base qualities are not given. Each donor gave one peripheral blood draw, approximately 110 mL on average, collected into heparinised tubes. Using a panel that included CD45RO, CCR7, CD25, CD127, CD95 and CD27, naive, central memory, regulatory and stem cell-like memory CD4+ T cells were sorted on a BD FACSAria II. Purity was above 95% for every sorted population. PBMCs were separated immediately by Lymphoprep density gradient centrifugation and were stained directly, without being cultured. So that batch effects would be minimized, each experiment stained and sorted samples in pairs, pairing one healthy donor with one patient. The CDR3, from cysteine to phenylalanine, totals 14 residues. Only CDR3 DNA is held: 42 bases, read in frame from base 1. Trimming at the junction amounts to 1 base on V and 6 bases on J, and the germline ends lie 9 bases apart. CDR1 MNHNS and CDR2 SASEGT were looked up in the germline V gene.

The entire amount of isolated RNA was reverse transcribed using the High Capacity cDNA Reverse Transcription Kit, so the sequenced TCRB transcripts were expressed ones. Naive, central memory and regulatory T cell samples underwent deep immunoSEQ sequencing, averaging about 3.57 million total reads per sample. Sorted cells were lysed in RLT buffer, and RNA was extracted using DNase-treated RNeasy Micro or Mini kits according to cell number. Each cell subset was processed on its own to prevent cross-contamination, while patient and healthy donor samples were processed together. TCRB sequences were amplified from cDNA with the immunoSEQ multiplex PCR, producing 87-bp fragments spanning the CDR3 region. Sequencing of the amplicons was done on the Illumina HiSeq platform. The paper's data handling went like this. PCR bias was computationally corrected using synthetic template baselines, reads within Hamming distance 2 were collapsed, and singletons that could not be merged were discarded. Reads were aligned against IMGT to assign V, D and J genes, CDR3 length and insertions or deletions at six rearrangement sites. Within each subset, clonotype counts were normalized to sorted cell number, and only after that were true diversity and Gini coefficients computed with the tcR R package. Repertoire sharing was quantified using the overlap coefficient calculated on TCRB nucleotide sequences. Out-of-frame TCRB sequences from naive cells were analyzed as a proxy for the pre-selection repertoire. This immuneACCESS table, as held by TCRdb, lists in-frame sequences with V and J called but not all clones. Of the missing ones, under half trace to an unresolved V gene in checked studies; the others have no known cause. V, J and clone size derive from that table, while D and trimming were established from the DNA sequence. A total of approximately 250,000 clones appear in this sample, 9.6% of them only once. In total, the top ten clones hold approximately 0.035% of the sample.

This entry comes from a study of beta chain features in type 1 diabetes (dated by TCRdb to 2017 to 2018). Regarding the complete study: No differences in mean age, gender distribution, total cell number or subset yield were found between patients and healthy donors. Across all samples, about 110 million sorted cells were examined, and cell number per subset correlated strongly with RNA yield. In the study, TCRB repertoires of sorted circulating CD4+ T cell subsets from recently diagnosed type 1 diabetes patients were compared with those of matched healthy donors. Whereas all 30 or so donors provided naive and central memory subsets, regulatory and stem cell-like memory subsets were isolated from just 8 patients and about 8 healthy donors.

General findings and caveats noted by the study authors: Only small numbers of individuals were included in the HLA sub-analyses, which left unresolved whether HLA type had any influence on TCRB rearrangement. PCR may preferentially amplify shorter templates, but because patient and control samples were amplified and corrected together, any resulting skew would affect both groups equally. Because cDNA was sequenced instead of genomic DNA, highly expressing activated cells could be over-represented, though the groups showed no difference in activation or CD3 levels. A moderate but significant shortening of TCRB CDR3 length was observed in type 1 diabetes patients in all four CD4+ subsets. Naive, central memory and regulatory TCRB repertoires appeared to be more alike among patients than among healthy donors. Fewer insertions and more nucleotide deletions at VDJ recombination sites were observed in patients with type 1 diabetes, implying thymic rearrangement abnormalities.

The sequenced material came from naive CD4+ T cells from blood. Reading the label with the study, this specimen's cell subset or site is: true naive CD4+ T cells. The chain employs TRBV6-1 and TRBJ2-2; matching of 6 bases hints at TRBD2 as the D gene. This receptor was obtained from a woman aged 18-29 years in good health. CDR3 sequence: CASSEGSSAGELFF. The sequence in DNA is TGTGCCAGCAGTGAAGGGTCTAGCGCCGGGGAGCTGTTTTTT.